This record looks at one T cell receptor beta chain sequence and its context. Its matching antigen is unknown. Naive CD8 cells lacked CD45RO, underwent positive selection for CCR7 and left out terminally differentiated effector memory CD45RA+ cells. The data derive from a study of shared clonotypes between healthy human individuals. Findings and limits, study-wide: Genetic and exposure-history diversity was limited by the small donor number.

TCRdb keeps only in-frame clones here, not all; method: immunoSEQ multiplex PCR. The sample records about 610,000 clones, roughly 96% being singletons. Trimming cost V 0 bases and J 2 bases, with 11 bases left between them. This CDR3 has 15 residues. Germline CDR1 MNHEY, CDR2 SMNVEV (reference sequence). Specimen: naive CD8+ T cells sorted from blood. The receptor was derived from a woman in her 30s in good health. The V and J genes are TRBV27 and TRBJ2-7; weak D call: TRBD2 (6 bases). The CDR3: CASSLSPGTPYEQYF. In DNA, the CDR3 is TGTGCCAGCAGTTTATCACCTGGGACTCCCTACGAGCAGTACTTC.